These T cell receptor beta chains were read from a single sample in a study of T cell repertoires in ileal Crohn's disease. Some clones are missing from TCRdb's copy, which holds only in-frame ones; the method was immunoSEQ multiplex PCR. Of roughly 2,400 clones in the sample, almost 85% were seen once. The sample comprised ileal tissue. The receptor set was obtained from an adult with Crohn's disease. Both conserved end residues are part of each CDR3. The D gene is left open where the match is weak. Size is omitted from some rows. Given values are once, few, many or a class for expanded clones.

V gene,D gene,J gene,clone size,CDR3 protein,CDR3 DNA
TRBV11-2,-,TRBJ2-2,-,CASSTRLRGEPTGELFF,TGTGCCAGCAGCACCCGACTTAGGGGGGAACCGACCGGGGAGCTGTTTTTT
TRBV7-2,TRBD1,TRBJ1-2,-,CASSSSTGGSGYTF,TGTGCCAGCAGCTCATCGACAGGGGGATCTGGCTACACCTTC
TRBV19,-,TRBJ1-6,-,CASSTAGGSPLHF,TGTGCCAGTTCCACGGCAGGAGGCTCACCCCTCCACTTT
TRBV28,-,TRBJ2-5,-,CASSLGSIQETQYF,TGTGCCAGCAGTTTAGGGTCGATACAAGAGACCCAGTACTTC
TRBV7-3,-,TRBJ2-3,-,CASSRTGFDTQYF,TGTGCCAGCAGCCGTACAGGGTTTGATACGCAGTATTTT
TRBV6-1,-,TRBJ2-7,-,CASSEMALRAYEQYF,TGTGCCAGCAGTGAAATGGCCCTAAGGGCCTACGAGCAGTACTTC
TRBV12-5,-,TRBJ2-6,-,CASGLGISGANVLTF,TGTGCTAGTGGTTTGGGGATCTCTGGGGCCAACGTCCTGACTTTC
TRBV6-1,TRBD1,TRBJ2-2,-,CATTRDRNTGELFF,TGTGCCACCACCCGGGACAGGAACACCGGGGAGCTGTTTTTT
TRBV30,-,TRBJ1-2,-,CAWSGSERGYTF,TGTGCCTGGAGTGGCTCGGAGCGTGGCTACACCTTC
TRBV29-1,TRBD1,TRBJ1-2,-,CSDAQRNRGLTGGYTF,TGCAGCGACGCCCAGAGAAACAGGGGCCTGACGGGAGGCTACACCTTC
TRBV5-1,-,TRBJ1-2,once,CASSLDGNGYTF,TGCGCCAGCAGCTTGGACGGAAATGGCTACACCTTC
TRBV2,TRBD1,TRBJ1-4,-,CASSDRTGRGEKLFF,TGTGCCAGCAGTGACAGGACAGGCCGCGGTGAAAAACTGTTTTTT
TRBV9,TRBD2,TRBJ2-1,-,CASSSQRGPYNEQFF,TGTGCCAGCAGCTCCCAGCGGGGACCTTACAATGAGCAGTTCTTC
TRBV5-4,-,TRBJ2-7,-,CASSLQTSTYEQYF,TGTGCCAGCAGCCTTCAGACTAGTACCTACGAGCAGTACTTC
TRBV2,TRBD2,TRBJ2-2,-,CASSPTSGGPNTGELFF,TGTGCCAGCAGCCCGACTAGCGGGGGACCGAACACCGGGGAGCTGTTTTTT
TRBV19,TRBD2,TRBJ2-5,-,CASSQSGTSIQETQYF,TGTGCCAGTAGTCAATCCGGGACTAGCATACAAGAGACCCAGTACTTC
TRBV4-3,TRBD1,TRBJ1-5,-,CASSPSGGQGGNQPQHF,TGCGCCAGCAGCCCTTCAGGGGGCCAAGGGGGAAATCAGCCCCAGCATTTT
TRBV29-1,-,TRBJ1-1,-,CSAEEGTNTEAFF,TGCAGCGCCGAAGAGGGGACGAACACTGAAGCTTTCTTT
TRBV28,TRBD1,TRBJ1-2,-,CASSLPGGLVGYTF,TGTGCCAGCAGTTTACCAGGGGGCCTGGTTGGCTACACCTTC
TRBV7-9,TRBD2,TRBJ2-7,-,CASSLYRGAGGIHEQYF,TGTGCCAGCAGCCTATACAGGGGAGCGGGAGGAATCCACGAGCAGTACTTC
TRBV14,-,TRBJ2-7,-,CASSQERGRTYREQYF,TGTGCCAGCAGCCAAGAGCGGGGTAGGACATATCGGGAGCAGTACTTC
TRBV18,TRBD1,TRBJ1-2,-,CASSPWQGASNYGYTF,TGTGCCAGCTCACCATGGCAGGGGGCAAGCAACTATGGCTACACCTTC
TRBV6-1,-,TRBJ2-4,-,CAGGAKNIQYF,TGTGCCGGGGGAGCCAAAAACATTCAGTACTTC
TRBV9,-,TRBJ1-4,-,CASSVLGQLFF,TGTGCCAGCAGCGTACTGGGGCAACTGTTTTTT
TRBV5-5,-,TRBJ1-2,-,CASRANSGTVAYGYTF,TGTGCCAGCAGGGCGAACTCCGGGACGGTCGCCTATGGCTACACCTTC
TRBV5-1,-,TRBJ1-2,-,CASSLPGDGYTF,TGCGCCAGCAGCTTGCCCGGGGATGGCTACACCTTC
TRBV5-4,TRBD2,TRBJ2-5,-,CASSAHLAGEETQYF,TGTGCCAGCAGCGCGCACCTAGCGGGGGAAGAGACCCAGTACTTC
TRBV13,-,TRBJ1-2,once,CASSHRTTGYTF,TGTGCCAGCAGCCATCGGACAACGGGCTACACCTTC
TRBV6-6,-,TRBJ2-7,-,CASTGLEGEGQYF,TGTGCCAGCACCGGGCTCGAGGGTGAAGGGCAGTACTTC
TRBV9,-,TRBJ2-1,-,CASSVAIGTHTINEQFF,TGTGCCAGCAGCGTAGCCATAGGCACCCATACAATCAATGAGCAGTTCTTC
TRBV11-2,-,TRBJ2-1,-,CASSLSPTRNEQFF,TGTGCCAGCAGCTTATCCCCTACAAGAAATGAGCAGTTCTTC
TRBV10-1,-,TRBJ1-1,-,CASSDGADTEAFF,TGCGCCAGCAGTGATGGGGCGGACACTGAAGCTTTCTTT
TRBV5-4,-,TRBJ2-2,-,CASRSANTGELFF,TGTGCCAGCAGATCCGCGAACACCGGGGAGCTGTTTTTT
TRBV7-2,-,TRBJ2-1,-,CASSRTPSREQFF,TGTGCCAGCAGCCGAACCCCTTCCCGAGAGCAGTTCTTC
TRBV7-2,TRBD2,TRBJ2-3,-,CASSLEGFGGGTDTQYF,TGTGCCAGCAGCTTAGAAGGTTTTGGGGGGGGGACAGATACGCAGTATTTT
TRBV9,-,TRBJ1-1,-,CASSVGGDNTEAFF,TGTGCCAGCAGCGTAGGAGGGGACAACACTGAAGCTTTCTTT
TRBV15,-,TRBJ1-2,-,CATSRGARDRYGYTF,TGTGCCACCAGCAGAGGAGCGAGGGATCGGTATGGCTACACCTTC
TRBV5-6,TRBD1,TRBJ1-2,once,CASSSPRTGPTDYTF,TGTGCCAGCAGCTCGCCACGGACAGGCCCAACGGACTACACCTTC
TRBV5-5,-,TRBJ2-3,-,CASSLASAGSGTDTQYF,TGTGCCAGCAGCTTGGCCTCTGCAGGCTCGGGCACAGATACGCAGTATTTT
TRBV20-1,TRBD1,TRBJ2-7,few,CSARTGAEQYF,TGCAGTGCTCGGACAGGGGCCGAGCAGTACTTC